A selection of T cell receptor beta chains follows, all from one sample in a study of T cell repertoires in cytomegalovirus infection. No antigen is known for these receptors. Via MiXCR, TCRdb re-called the reads, giving one row per CDR3 protein. The table has hundreds of thousands of distinct CDR3 sequences, about 33% seen once; the top ten hold roughly 15%. The sequencing here drew on cultured PBMCs, taken from culture after CMV antigen stimulation. These receptors originate from a human donor in good health (CMV status not recorded). Some clones in this sample may be carry-over from other donors' samples. CDR3s include the opening cysteine and the closing phenylalanine or tryptophan. Each record gives: D gene, V gene, CDR3 length, clone size, J gene, CDR3 DNA, CDR3 protein. The D gene is left open where the match is weak. Size values are once, few and many counts, or a class for expanded clones, and some rows have none.

d_gene: -; v_gene: TRBV6-2/TRBV6-3; len: 12; abundance: few; j_gene: TRBJ2-5; CDR3nt: TGTGCCAGCAGTTACTTAAGAGAGACCCAGTACTTC; CDR3aa: CASSYLRETQYF
d_gene: -; v_gene: TRBV28; len: 11; abundance: -; j_gene: TRBJ1-2; CDR3nt: TGTGCCAGCAGTTTGGACAGCGGCTACACCTTC; CDR3aa: CASSLDSGYTF
d_gene: -; v_gene: TRBV6-5; len: 14; abundance: -; j_gene: TRBJ1-2; CDR3nt: TGTGCCAGCAGTTACTCGGGAAGGGTAGTTGGCTACACCTTC; CDR3aa: CASSYSGRVVGYTF
d_gene: -; v_gene: TRBV19; len: 14; abundance: few; j_gene: TRBJ2-2; CDR3nt: TGTGCCAGTAGTCCCGCGGGCCACACCGGGGAGCTGTTTTTT; CDR3aa: CASSPAGHTGELFF
d_gene: TRBD2; v_gene: TRBV7-9; len: 16; abundance: many; j_gene: TRBJ2-1; CDR3nt: TGTGCCAGCAGTCCGGTCGCCGGGACTAGGAGTCATGAGCAGTTCTTC; CDR3aa: CASSPVAGTRSHEQFF
d_gene: TRBD1; v_gene: TRBV7-8; len: 15; abundance: few; j_gene: TRBJ2-7; CDR3nt: TGTGCCAGCAGCTTGCCGGGAGGACAGGGGCACGAGCAGTACTTC; CDR3aa: CASSLPGGQGHEQYF
d_gene: TRBD2; v_gene: TRBV12-3/TRBV12-4; len: 15; abundance: many; j_gene: TRBJ2-1; CDR3nt: TGTGCCAGCACCAGAAGGGGAGGGTCTTACAATGAGCAGTTCTTC; CDR3aa: CASTRRGGSYNEQFF
d_gene: -; v_gene: TRBV29-1; len: 11; abundance: -; j_gene: TRBJ2-2; CDR3nt: TGCAGCGGCAGGGTAACCGGGGAGCTGTTTTTT; CDR3aa: CSGRVTGELFF
d_gene: TRBD2; v_gene: TRBV7-8; len: 16; abundance: many; j_gene: TRBJ2-1; CDR3nt: TGTGCCAGCAGCTTCATAGCGGGAGGGCTATCGAATGAGCAGTTCTTC; CDR3aa: CASSFIAGGLSNEQFF
d_gene: -; v_gene: TRBV7-2; len: 15; abundance: many; j_gene: TRBJ2-1; CDR3nt: TGTGCCAGCAGCCGGGCGGGGGCTTCTTACAATGAGCAGTTCTTC; CDR3aa: CASSRAGASYNEQFF
d_gene: TRBD2; v_gene: TRBV6-6; len: 16; abundance: -; j_gene: TRBJ2-5; CDR3nt: TGTGCCAGCAGTCCCGGACTAGCGGGAGGAGGAGAGACCCAGTACTTC; CDR3aa: CASSPGLAGGGETQYF
d_gene: TRBD2; v_gene: TRBV10-3; len: 14; abundance: many; j_gene: TRBJ2-1; CDR3nt: TGTGCCACACGACTAGCGGGAGAGAACGATGAGCAGTTCTTC; CDR3aa: CATRLAGENDEQFF
d_gene: -; v_gene: TRBV27; len: 14; abundance: few; j_gene: TRBJ1-5; CDR3nt: TGTGCCAGCAGTATCCACAGGGCGGGTCAGCCCCAGCATTTT; CDR3aa: CASSIHRAGQPQHF
d_gene: -; v_gene: TRBV7-2; len: 15; abundance: few; j_gene: TRBJ2-1; CDR3nt: TGTGCCAGCAGCTTATCAGCGTCAGCATACAATGAGCAGTTCTTC; CDR3aa: CASSLSASAYNEQFF
d_gene: TRBD2; v_gene: TRBV9; len: 18; abundance: -; j_gene: TRBJ2-5; CDR3nt: TGTGCCAGCAGCGCCGAAGAATTCCTAGCGGGAGGCCAAGAGACCCAGTACTTC; CDR3aa: CASSAEEFLAGGQETQYF
d_gene: -; v_gene: TRBV7-2; len: 13; abundance: many; j_gene: TRBJ2-7; CDR3nt: TGTGCCAGCAGCTTAGACAGGACCTACGAGCAGTACTTC; CDR3aa: CASSLDRTYEQYF
d_gene: -; v_gene: TRBV24-1; len: 14; abundance: -; j_gene: TRBJ2-5; CDR3nt: TGTGCCACCAGCCCGGACAGATACCAAGAGACCCAGTACTTC; CDR3aa: CATSPDRYQETQYF
d_gene: -; v_gene: TRBV7-2; len: 15; abundance: many; j_gene: TRBJ1-5; CDR3nt: TGTGCCAGCAGCTTATCGCTCGCTAGCAATCAGCCCCAGCATTTT; CDR3aa: CASSLSLASNQPQHF
d_gene: -; v_gene: TRBV5-4; len: 13; abundance: few; j_gene: TRBJ1-3; CDR3nt: TGTGCCAGCAGCTTGGAAGGTGGAAACACCATATATTTT; CDR3aa: CASSLEGGNTIYF